The 27 T cell receptor beta chains below were found in one sample sequenced in a study of T cells after posttransplantation cyclophosphamide. Sampled 1 year posttransplant, controls received myeloablative marrow transplants, methotrexate and a calcineurin inhibitor. Using immunoSEQ multiplex PCR, the repertoire was profiled, and TCRdb retains in-frame clones only, with some absent. Of 16,000 or so clones in the sample, 75% to 90% are singletons; the top ten hold 28%. The sequenced sample was PBMCs, obtained after allogeneic stem cell transplant with calcineurin inhibitor and methotrexate. Source of these receptors: a female patient aged 18 to 30 who received an allogeneic stem cell transplant from an unrelated donor, was CMV-positive, and had acute and chronic GVHD. The graft donor may have contributed some T cells.

The chain recombines TRBV7-8 with TRBJ2-7, with 7 bases that match TRBD2. After removal of 0 bases from V and 0 bases from J, the junction contained 5 bases not matched to a gene. Per the germline V gene, CDR1 is SGHVS and CDR2 is FQNEAQ. The CDR3 length is 16 residues. As DNA, the CDR3 is TGTGCCAGCAGCTTAGCGTTGGGAGGGATCTCCTACGAGCAGTACTTC. Its protein is CASSLALGGISYEQYF. The whole variable domain, filled in from reference TRBV7-8 and TRBJ2-7, reads GAGVSQSPRYKVAKRGQDVALRCDPISGHVSLFWYQQALGQGPEFLTYFQNEAQLDKSGLPSDRFFAERPEGSVSTLKIQRTQQEDSAVYLCASSLALGGISYEQYFGPGTRLTVT.

The CDR3 nucleotides read TGTGCCATCAGTGAGCCAGGGGACACCGGGGAGCTGTTTTTT. Translation: CAISEPGDTGELFF. J is TRBJ2-2 and V is TRBV10-3, with a possible D match to TRBD1 (6 bases). The V end was cut by 2 bases, the J end by 3 bases, with 7 bases between. This CDR3 spans 14 amino acids. Germline V gene data show CDR1 as ENHRY and CDR2 as SYGVKD.

The J gene is TRBJ2-5, the V gene TRBV4-1; 10 positions match TRBD2. The J call could be wrong; TRBJ2-7 is a better fit for the DNA end. Germline V gene lookup returns CDR1 MGHRA and CDR2 YSYEKL. There are 14 residues in the CDR3. CDR3 bases: TGCGCCAGCAGCCAGGCTAGCGGGAGCCCCGAGCAGTACTTC. Translation: CASSQASGSPEQYF.

The rearrangement joins TRBV7-8 to TRBJ1-2; perhaps TRBD1 as D (5 bases). There are 12 residues in the CDR3. Germline CDR1 reads SGHVS; CDR2 reads FQNEAQ. Trimming took 1 base from V and 13 from J, leaving 13 bases between them. CDR3 residues: CASSLDQGPITF. CDR3 bases: TGTGCCAGCAGCTTAGATCAGGGCCCTATCACCTTC.

The chain uses TRBV10-2 and TRBJ1-2; possibly TRBD1 for D (6 bases). The V gene's germline CDR1 is WSHSY and CDR2 SAAADI. Trimming pared 5 bases from V and 4 bases from J, leaving 11 bases between. The CDR3 totals 13 residues. CDR3 nucleotides: TGCGCCAGCAGTCCCGGGACAACCTATGGCTACACCTTC. This encodes CASSPGTTYGYTF.

The chain links TRBV4-1 to TRBJ2-3, with a possible D match to TRBD2 (6 bases). This CDR3 region has 15 residues. CDR1 MGHRA and CDR2 YSYEKL come from the germline V gene. V was clipped by 4 bases and J by 2 bases, with 13 bases between them. The CDR3 DNA sequence: TGCGCCAGCAGCCGGTCGGGGGAGGACACAGATACGCAGTATTTT. Its protein product is CASSRSGEDTDTQYF.

The chain links TRBV11-2 to TRBJ1-1; 7 bases line up with TRBD1. The CDR3 has 17 amino acids. Trimming at V came to 5 bases and at J to 0 bases, leaving 12 bases not matched to a gene. Germline CDR1 SGHAT, CDR2 FQNNGV. The CDR3 region is CASSAKDREWMNTEAFF. Here the CDR3 DNA reads TGTGCCAGCAGCGCCAAAGACAGGGAATGGATGAACACTGAAGCTTTCTTT. Together with reference TRBV11-2 and TRBJ1-1, the CDR3 gives the full variable domain: EAGVAQSPRYKIIEKRQSVAFWCNPISGHATLYWYQQILGQGPKLLIQFQNNGVVDDSQLPKDRFSAERLKGVDSTLKIQPAKLEDSAVYLCASSAKDREWMNTEAFFGQGTRLTVV.

The gene calls are TRBV7-2 and TRBJ2-7; TRBD2 agrees at 11 bases. CDR1 is SGHTA, CDR2 FQGNSA, per germline. The CDR3 length is 17 residues. With V trimmed by 3 bases and J by 0 bases, 7 bases remained unmatched. The CDR3 nucleotides read TGTGCCAGCAGCTTGGGGGGGACTAGCGGCATCTCCTACGAGCAGTACTTC. It translates to CASSLGGTSGISYEQYF.

The chain recombines TRBV2 with TRBJ1-2; 8 bases agree with TRBD1. The germline V gene has CDR1 SNHLY and CDR2 FYNNEI. CDR3 length: 14 amino acids. V trimming: 9 bases; J trimming: 3 bases; junction bases outside the gene matches: 9. The DNA for the CDR3 is TGTGCCAGAGTCCGGGACAGGTTGGACTATGGCTACACCTTC. This codes for CARVRDRLDYGYTF.

J is TRBJ2-1 and V is TRBV14; 11 bases line up with TRBD2. Germline CDR1 SGHDN, CDR2 FVKESK. The V and J ends lost 8 bases and 7 bases, in that order; junction bases with no gene match: 10. The CDR3 covers 15 residues. Here the CDR3 DNA reads TGTGCCAGCTTACCATTTAGCGGGAGGGAGAATGAGCAGTTCTTC. This sequence encodes CASLPFSGRENEQFF.

The chain links TRBV7-2 to TRBJ2-7, with 7 positions matching TRBD1. The CDR3 sequence is 14 residues long. V trimming: 5 bases; J trimming: 0 bases; junction bases outside the gene matches: 4. From germline, CDR1 is SGHTA and CDR2 FQGNSA. For the CDR3, the DNA is TGTGCCAGCAGCCTACAGGGGTCCTCCTACGAGCAGTACTTC. Translated, it gives CASSLQGSSYEQYF.

The rearrangement links TRBV6-6 to TRBJ2-1, with 10 bases lining up with TRBD2. CDR3 length: 14 amino acids. Germline loops: CDR1 MNHNY, CDR2 SVGAGI (reference sequence). After removal of 2 bases from V and 8 bases from J, the junction contained 3 bases not matched to a gene. As DNA, the CDR3 is TGTGCCAGCAGTTACGGGACTAGCGCTTATGAGCAGTTCTTC. Its translation: CASSYGTSAYEQFF.

The gene calls are TRBV7-2 and TRBJ2-6; 13 bases are shared with TRBD2. The ends lost 5 bases at V and 2 bases at J; junction bases unmatched: 9. In germline, CDR1 is SGHTA, CDR2 FQGNSA. The CDR3 runs 19 residues. CDR3 sequence reads: CASSPSKLAGGTGANVLTF. CDR3 bases: TGTGCCAGCAGCCCATCCAAACTAGCGGGAGGGACTGGGGCCAACGTCCTGACTTTC. Full variable domain (rest looked up from reference TRBV7-2 and TRBJ2-6): GAGVSQSPSNKVTEKGKDVELRCDPISGHTALYWYRQSLGQGLEFLIYFQGNSAPDKSGLPSDRFSAERTGGSVSTLTIQRTQQEDSAVYLCASSPSKLAGGTGANVLTFGAGSRLTVL.

The CDR3 DNA reads as TGCGCCAGCAGCTTGGGGACAGGGAATAGCAATCAGCCCCAGCATTTT. Translating it yields CASSLGTGNSNQPQHF. This rearrangement joins TRBV5-1 to TRBJ1-5; 8 positions agree with TRBD1. Germline V gene sequence: CDR1 SGHRS, CDR2 YFSETQ. After removal of 0 bases from V and 0 bases from J, the junction contained 2 bases not matched to a gene. CDR3 length equals 16 residues.

This chain connects TRBV5-4 to TRBJ2-1; 12 nucleotides align to TRBD1. Trimming took 5 bases from V and 4 from J; bases not matched to a gene: 4. CDR1 SGHNT and CDR2 YYREEE come from the germline V gene (reference sequence). The CDR3 covers 15 residues. The CDR3 DNA sequence: TGTGCCAGCAGGCGGGACAGGGGGCAGTACAATGAGCAGTTCTTC. Translated: CASRRDRGQYNEQFF.

The chain is built from TRBV10-2 and TRBJ2-3; D call uncertain. CDR1 is WSHSY, CDR2 SAAADI, per germline. With 2 bases removed from V and 2 bases from J, the gap between germline ends came to 8 bases. The CDR3 covers 14 residues. The CDR3 is CASSEVGFTDTQYF. Here the CDR3 DNA reads TGCGCCAGCAGTGAGGTGGGCTTCACAGATACGCAGTATTTT.

The genes are TRBV7-9 and TRBJ1-2; D is ambiguous. CDR1 is SEHNR and CDR2 is FQNEAQ in the germline V gene (reference sequence). Trimming took 3 bases from V and 4 from J, leaving 9 bases between them. This CDR3 spans 13 amino acids. The CDR3 sequence is CASSFEGVYGYTF. The CDR3 DNA reads TGTGCCAGCAGCTTTGAGGGCGTCTATGGCTACACCTTC. The full variable domain, its missing parts supplied by reference TRBV7-9 and TRBJ1-2, is DTGVSQNPRHKITKRGQNVTFRCDPISEHNRLYWYRQTLGQGPEFLTYFQNEAQLEKSRLLSDRFSAERPKGSFSTLEIQRTEQGDSAMYLCASSFEGVYGYTFGSGTRLTVV.

The chain carries TRBV28 and TRBJ2-7; D perhaps matches TRBD1 (6 bases). Trimming took off 3 bases at V and 2 bases at J, with 20 bases between the two ends. Germline CDR1 reads MDHEN; CDR2 reads SYDVKM. The CDR3 extends over 17 amino acids. The CDR3 sequence: CASSFNRRTAQTYEQYF. The CDR3 region has the DNA TGTGCCAGCAGTTTTAACAGAAGGACAGCCCAAACCTACGAGCAGTACTTC.

This chain links TRBV5-1 with TRBJ1-3; TRBD1 matches at 10 bases. Germline CDR1 SGHRS, CDR2 YFSETQ. The CDR3 contains 15 residues. The V segment lost 4 bases and the J segment 3 bases; nucleotides outside the gene matches: 4. CDR3 in DNA: TGCGCCAGCAGCGCGCGGACAGGGGGTGGAAACACCATATATTTT. Translation: CASSARTGGGNTIYF.

The gene calls are TRBV25-1 and TRBJ2-7; perhaps TRBD2 as D (6 bases). Germline V gene lookup returns CDR1 MGHDK and CDR2 SYGVNS. V lost 4 bases to trimming and J lost 4 bases, with 11 bases between them. The CDR3 covers 13 residues. The CDR3 DNA reads TGTGCCAGCAGTGCCGCGGGGCTTTACGAGCAGTACTTC. Translated, it gives CASSAAGLYEQYF.

This chain connects TRBV7-8 to TRBJ1-1; 7 bases are a match to TRBD1. With V trimmed by 5 bases and J by 1 base, 4 bases remained unmatched. CDR3 length equals 14 residues. CDR1 SGHVS and CDR2 FQNEAQ come from the germline V gene. CDR3 bases: TGTGCCAGCAGCCGCGGGACAGCGAACACTGAAGCTTTCTTT. Amino acid sequence: CASSRGTANTEAFF.

V and J are TRBV10-3 and TRBJ2-1; 10 bases line up with TRBD2. The V and J ends lost 8 bases and 5 bases, in that order; junction bases with no gene match: 15. The CDR3 spans 17 residues. Germline V lookup: CDR1 ENHRY, CDR2 SYGVKD. The CDR3 region has the DNA TGTGCCATCGGCAAGGGGGCCTTGGGACTAGCGAACAATGAGCAGTTCTTC. Residues: CAIGKGALGLANNEQFF.

The V and J genes are TRBV15 and TRBJ2-7, with D unclear. CDR3 length: 12 amino acids. Trimming removed 2 bases at V and 6 bases at J, with 8 bases between. Germline V lookup: CDR1 LNHNV, CDR2 YYDKDF (reference sequence). The CDR3 nucleotides read TGTGCCACCAGCAGATCTAAAGCCGAGCAGTACTTC. The encoded protein is CATSRSKAEQYF. Looking up the rest from reference TRBV15 and TRBJ2-7 gives the full variable domain: DAMVIQNPRYQVTQFGKPVTLSCSQTLNHNVMYWYQQKSSQAPKLLFHYYDKDFNNEADTPDNFQSRRPNTSFCFLDIRSPGLGDTAMYLCATSRSKAEQYFGPGTRLTVT.

The V and J genes are TRBV25-1 and TRBJ2-1, with a tentative D call TRBD1 (6 bases). V dropped 4 bases and J dropped 6 bases, with 16 bases sitting between them. CDR1 is MGHDK and CDR2 is SYGVNS in the germline V gene. The CDR3 has 15 amino acids. In DNA, the CDR3 is TGTGCCAGCAGTGGGGATAACAGGGTCGGCAATGAGCAGTTCTTC. Translation gives CASSGDNRVGNEQFF.

The chain combines TRBV4-1 with TRBJ2-2; 10 bases line up with TRBD2. V was pared by 5 bases and J by 4 bases, with 1 base of the junction left unmatched. The V gene's germline CDR1 is MGHRA and CDR2 YSYEKL. This CDR3 has 14 amino acids. Written as DNA, the CDR3 is TGCGCCAGCAGCTTAGCGGGAGGCACCGGGGAGCTGTTTTTT. Residues: CASSLAGGTGELFF.

V gene TRBV7-9 combines with J gene TRBJ2-1; a possible D gene is TRBD2 (6 bases). Per the germline V gene, CDR1 is SEHNR and CDR2 is FQNEAQ (reference sequence). The CDR3 is made up of 15 amino acids. V shed 2 bases and J shed 5 bases, with 13 bases lying between them. The CDR3 here is CASSLWVVADNEQFF. CDR3 sequence (DNA): TGTGCCAGCAGCTTATGGGTGGTAGCGGACAATGAGCAGTTCTTC.

The rearrangement uses TRBV2 and TRBJ2-1; 9 bases agree with TRBD1. The V gene's germline CDR1 is SNHLY and CDR2 FYNNEI. Trimming took 7 bases from V and 5 from J; bases not matched to a gene: 3. The CDR3 is made up of 13 amino acids. The CDR3: CASTGQGNNEQFF. DNA for the CDR3: TGTGCCAGCACGGGACAGGGAAACAATGAGCAGTTCTTC. The variable domain in full, completed from reference TRBV2 and TRBJ2-1, reads EPEVTQTPSHQVTQMGQEVILRCVPISNHLYFYWYRQILGQKVEFLVSFYNNEISEKSEIFDDQFSVERPDGSNFTLKIRSTKLEDSAMYFCASTGQGNNEQFFGPGTRLTVL.